This TCR beta chain was documented in a study of a mutant IDH1 vaccine in newly diagnosed glioma. The overall study: Sex among treated patients split 62.5% male, approximately 40% female; mean age was roughly 40 years. Patients had received radiotherapy, temozolomide, or both previously, most receiving both.

Assay: immunoSEQ multiplex PCR; the TCRdb copy retains only in-frame clones and omits some. The data show some 130,000 clones, roughly 75% seen once. Per germline, CDR1 LGHNA and CDR2 YNFKEQ. CDR3 size: 21 residues. V lost 2 bases to trimming and J lost 0 bases; unmatched junction nucleotides: 13. Indicated time point: week 11, during vaccination. Doses comprised 300 ug of mutant IDH1 20-mer peptide each, plus topical imiquimod. As for this clone: As yet, its antigen is unknown.

The rearrangement links TRBV4-2 to TRBJ2-3, with 14 bases that match TRBD2. The receptor's source is a man in his forties or fifties with glioma. This sample comprised PBMCs, obtained from a glioma patient whose treatment included an IDH1 peptide vaccine. The CDR3 nucleotides read TGTGCCAGCAGCCAACTGCATCGGACTAGCGGGGGGTCACGTAGCACAGATACGCAGTATTTT. Translated, it gives CASSQLHRTSGGSRSTDTQYF.